A single sample is the source of the 5 T cell receptor beta chains below, sequenced in a study of T cells in Graves' hyperthyroidism and ophthalmopathy. RNA transcripts yielded amplified TCR beta CDR3 regions. A set of HTBI primers served as the primers for a first-round RT-PCR of the TCR CDR3. TCRdb re-analysed the multiplex PCR reads in MiXCR, keeping a single row per CDR3 protein. The data contain over 650,000 distinct CDR3 sequences, about a sixth of them seen just once; the ten biggest clones take up approximately 8.4%. Sequencing was performed on blood. All receptors derive from a man between 18 and 35 years old with Graves' hyperthyroidism.

The V call is TRBV28, the J call TRBJ2-7; 10 bases align to TRBD2. The trim removed 5 bases at V and 3 bases at J, leaving 10 bases unmatched. The germline CDR1 and CDR2 sequences are MDHEN and SYDVKM. This CDR3 spans 16 amino acids. CDR3 DNA sequence: TGTGCCAGCAGTCCCCCTGGGGCTAGCGGGAGCTACGAGCAGTACTTC. This codes for CASSPPGASGSYEQYF.

In this sample, this clonotype turned up a few times. DNA of the CDR3: TGTGCCAGCAGCCAACCGGGACAGGGATTTGGCGGCTACACCTTC. It specifies CASSQPGQGFGGYTF. J is TRBJ1-2 and V is TRBV7-2; the match to TRBD1 covers 9 bases. The length of the CDR3 is 15 residues. Germline assignment: CDR1 SGHTA and CDR2 FQGNSA. The V segment lost 5 bases and the J segment 8 bases; nucleotides outside the gene matches: 12.

This clonotype was seen many times. Here the CDR3 DNA reads TGTGCCAGTTCGACCGGTGGCTATGGCTACACCTTC. Residues: CASSTGGYGYTF. The J gene is TRBJ1-2, the V gene TRBV27; D is ambiguous. Trimming removed 9 bases at V and 4 bases at J, with 12 bases between. CDR3 length: 12 amino acids. Per the germline V gene, CDR1 is MNHEY and CDR2 is SMNVEV (reference sequence).

The V call is TRBV9, the J call TRBJ1-1, with D possibly matching TRBD1 (6 bases). Trimming cost V 3 bases and J 4 bases, with 16 bases left between them. Germline CDR1 SGDLS, CDR2 YYNGEE. The length of the CDR3 is 15 residues. Here the CDR3 DNA reads TGTGCCAGCAGCGGGGGGGGGGGGCGCGGCACTGAAGCTTTCTTT. It codes for CASSGGGGRGTEAFF.

Ten or more counts support this clonotype. This chain links TRBV6-1 with TRBJ2-7; TRBD1 agrees at 8 bases. The germline V gene encodes CDR1 MNHNS and CDR2 SASEGT. This CDR3 is built from 14 residues. Trimming removed 5 bases from V and 2 bases from J; junction bases left unmatched: 5. CDR3 in DNA: TGTGCCAGCAGTTCCGGACAGGGACCCTACGAGCAGTACTTC. Translated, it gives CASSSGQGPYEQYF.